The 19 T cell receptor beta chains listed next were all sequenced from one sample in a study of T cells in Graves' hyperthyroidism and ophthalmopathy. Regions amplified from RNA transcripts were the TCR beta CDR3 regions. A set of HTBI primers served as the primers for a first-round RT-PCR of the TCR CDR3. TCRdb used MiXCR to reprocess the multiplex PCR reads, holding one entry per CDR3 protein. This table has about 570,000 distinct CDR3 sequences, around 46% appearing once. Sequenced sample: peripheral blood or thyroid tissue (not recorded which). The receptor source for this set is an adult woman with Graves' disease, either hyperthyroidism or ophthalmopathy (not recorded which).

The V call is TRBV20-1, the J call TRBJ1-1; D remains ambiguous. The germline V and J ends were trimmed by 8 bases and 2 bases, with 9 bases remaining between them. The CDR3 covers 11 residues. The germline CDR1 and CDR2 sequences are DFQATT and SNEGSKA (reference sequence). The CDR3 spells CSLSYNTEAFF. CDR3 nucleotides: TGCAGTCTATCTTATAACACTGAAGCTTTCTTT.

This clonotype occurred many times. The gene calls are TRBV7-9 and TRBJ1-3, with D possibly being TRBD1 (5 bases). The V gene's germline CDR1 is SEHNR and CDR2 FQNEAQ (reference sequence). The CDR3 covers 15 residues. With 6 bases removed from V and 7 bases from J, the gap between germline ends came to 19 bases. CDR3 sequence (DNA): TGTGCCAGCAGGAACACCCGGACATACGGGAACACCATATATTTT. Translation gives CASRNTRTYGNTIYF.

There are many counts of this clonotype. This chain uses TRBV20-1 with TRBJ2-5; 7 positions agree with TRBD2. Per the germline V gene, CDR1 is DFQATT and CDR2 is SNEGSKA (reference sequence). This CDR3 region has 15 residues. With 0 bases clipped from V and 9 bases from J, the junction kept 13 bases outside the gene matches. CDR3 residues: CSARDRLAVRLAQYF. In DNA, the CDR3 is TGCAGTGCTAGAGATCGGCTAGCGGTTAGGTTGGCCCAGTACTTC.

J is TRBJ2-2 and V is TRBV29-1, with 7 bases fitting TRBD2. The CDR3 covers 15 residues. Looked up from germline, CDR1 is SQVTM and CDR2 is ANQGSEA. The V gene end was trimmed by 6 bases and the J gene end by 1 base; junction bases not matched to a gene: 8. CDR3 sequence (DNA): TGCAGCGTCCCTCGGGGGGACGGGAACACCGGGGAGCTGTTTTTT. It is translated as CSVPRGDGNTGELFF.

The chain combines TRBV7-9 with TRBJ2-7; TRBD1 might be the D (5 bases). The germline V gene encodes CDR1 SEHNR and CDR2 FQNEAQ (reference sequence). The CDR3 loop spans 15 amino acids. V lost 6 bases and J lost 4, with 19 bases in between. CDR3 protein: CASSPDSRDTYEQYF. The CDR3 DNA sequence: TGTGCCAGCAGTCCTGACAGCCGAGACACATACGAGCAGTACTTC.

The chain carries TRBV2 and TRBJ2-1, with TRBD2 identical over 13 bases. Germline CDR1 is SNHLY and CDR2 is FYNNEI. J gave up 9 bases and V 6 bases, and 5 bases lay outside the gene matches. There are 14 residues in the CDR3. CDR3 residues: CASRRLAGGVEQFF. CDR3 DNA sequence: TGTGCCAGCAGGAGACTAGCGGGAGGTGTTGAGCAGTTCTTC.

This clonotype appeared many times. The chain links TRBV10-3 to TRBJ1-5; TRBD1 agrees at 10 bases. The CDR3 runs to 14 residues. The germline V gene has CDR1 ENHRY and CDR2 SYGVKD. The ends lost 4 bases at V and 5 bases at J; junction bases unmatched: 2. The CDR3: CAISGDRGDQPQHF. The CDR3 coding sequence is TGTGCCATCAGTGGGGACAGGGGAGATCAGCCCCAGCATTTT.

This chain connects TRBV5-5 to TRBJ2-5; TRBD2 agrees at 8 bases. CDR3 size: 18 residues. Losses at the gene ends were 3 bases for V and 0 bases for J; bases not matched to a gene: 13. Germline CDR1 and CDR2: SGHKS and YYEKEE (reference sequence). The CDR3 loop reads CASSSGTSEDWYQETQYF. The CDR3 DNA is TGTGCCAGCAGCTCAGGGACTAGTGAGGATTGGTACCAAGAGACCCAGTACTTC.

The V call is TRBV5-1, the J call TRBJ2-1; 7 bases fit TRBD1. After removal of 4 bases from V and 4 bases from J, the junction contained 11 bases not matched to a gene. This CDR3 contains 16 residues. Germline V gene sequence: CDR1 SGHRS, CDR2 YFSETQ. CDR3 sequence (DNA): TGCGCCAGCAGCCTACAGGGGTCAGGTCTATACAATGAGCAGTTCTTC. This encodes CASSLQGSGLYNEQFF.

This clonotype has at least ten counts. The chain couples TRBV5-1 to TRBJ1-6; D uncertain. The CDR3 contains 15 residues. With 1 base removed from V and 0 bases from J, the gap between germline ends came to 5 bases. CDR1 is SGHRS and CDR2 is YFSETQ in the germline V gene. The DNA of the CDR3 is TGCGCCAGCAGCTTGCGGAGCTCCTATAATTCACCCCTCCACTTT. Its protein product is CASSLRSSYNSPLHF.

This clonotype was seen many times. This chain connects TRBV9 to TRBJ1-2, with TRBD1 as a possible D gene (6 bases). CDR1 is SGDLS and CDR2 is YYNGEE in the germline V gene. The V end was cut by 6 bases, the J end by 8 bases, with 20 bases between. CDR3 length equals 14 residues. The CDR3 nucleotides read TGTGCCAGCACCCCTTTGGGGGCAATGGAGGGCTACACCTTC. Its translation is CASTPLGAMEGYTF.

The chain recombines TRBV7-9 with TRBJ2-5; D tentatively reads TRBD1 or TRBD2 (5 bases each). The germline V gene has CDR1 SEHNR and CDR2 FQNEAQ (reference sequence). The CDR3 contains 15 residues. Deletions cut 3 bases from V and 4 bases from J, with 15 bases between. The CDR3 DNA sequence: TGTGCCAGCAGCTTCTCCTGGGGGTTGGGAGAGACCCAGTACTTC. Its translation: CASSFSWGLGETQYF.

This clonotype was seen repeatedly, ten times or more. In nucleotides, the CDR3 is TGTGCCATCAGTGACGGGACAGTCCTAGTGGGTGGCTACACCTTC. Residues: CAISDGTVLVGGYTF. The chain carries TRBV10-3 and TRBJ1-2, with 7 bases aligning to TRBD1. The CDR3 runs 15 residues. Germline lookup yields CDR1 ENHRY and CDR2 SYGVKD. Trimming took 3 bases from V and 7 from J; bases not matched to a gene: 11.

The CDR3 nucleotides are TGTGCCAGCAGCTTGGAAGAGACTCAGAACACCGGGGAGCTGTTTTTT. Translation gives CASSLEETQNTGELFF. The gene calls are TRBV7-2 and TRBJ2-2; no reliable D call. Germline loops: CDR1 SGHTA, CDR2 FQGNSA. V was trimmed by 3 bases and J by 1 base, leaving 12 bases between them. CDR3 length: 16 amino acids.

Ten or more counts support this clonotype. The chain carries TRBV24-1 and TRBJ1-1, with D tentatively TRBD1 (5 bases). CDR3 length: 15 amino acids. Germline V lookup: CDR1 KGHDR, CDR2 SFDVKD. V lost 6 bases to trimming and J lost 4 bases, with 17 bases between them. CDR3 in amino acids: CATSNRFVGTTEAFF. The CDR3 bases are TGTGCCACCAGTAACAGGTTCGTTGGAACCACTGAAGCTTTCTTT.

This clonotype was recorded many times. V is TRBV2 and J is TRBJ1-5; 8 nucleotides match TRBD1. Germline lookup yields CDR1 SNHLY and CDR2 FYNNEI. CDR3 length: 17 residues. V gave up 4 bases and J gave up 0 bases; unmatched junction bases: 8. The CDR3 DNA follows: TGTGCCAGCAGTGCGACAGGGGTTGCCCTTAGCAATCAGCCCCAGCATTTT. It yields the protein CASSATGVALSNQPQHF.

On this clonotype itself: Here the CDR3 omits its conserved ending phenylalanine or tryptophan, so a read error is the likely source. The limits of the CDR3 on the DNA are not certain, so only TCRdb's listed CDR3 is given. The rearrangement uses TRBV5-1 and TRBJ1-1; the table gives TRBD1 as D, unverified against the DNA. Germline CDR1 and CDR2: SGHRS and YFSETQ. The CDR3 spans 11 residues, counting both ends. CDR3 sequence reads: CASSDPTGGFS.

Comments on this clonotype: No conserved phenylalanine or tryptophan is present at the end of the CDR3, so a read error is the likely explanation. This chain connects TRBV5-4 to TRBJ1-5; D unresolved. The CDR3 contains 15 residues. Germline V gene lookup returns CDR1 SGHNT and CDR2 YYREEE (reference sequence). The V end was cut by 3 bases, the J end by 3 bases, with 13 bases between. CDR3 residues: CASSSGGRPNQPQHL. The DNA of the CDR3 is TGTGCCAGCAGCTCTGGAGGGCGGCCCAATCAGCCCCAGCATCTT.

The CDR3 nucleotides read TGTGCCACCAGTGATACAGGGGGCGCACGGGAAAAACTGTTTTTT. As protein: CATSDTGGAREKLFF. This sequence joins TRBV24-1 and TRBJ1-4, with TRBD1 matching 9 bases. The CDR3 has 15 residues. From germline, CDR1 is KGHDR and CDR2 SFDVKD. The J segment lost 8 bases and the V segment lost 3 bases, leaving 6 bases of the junction unmatched.